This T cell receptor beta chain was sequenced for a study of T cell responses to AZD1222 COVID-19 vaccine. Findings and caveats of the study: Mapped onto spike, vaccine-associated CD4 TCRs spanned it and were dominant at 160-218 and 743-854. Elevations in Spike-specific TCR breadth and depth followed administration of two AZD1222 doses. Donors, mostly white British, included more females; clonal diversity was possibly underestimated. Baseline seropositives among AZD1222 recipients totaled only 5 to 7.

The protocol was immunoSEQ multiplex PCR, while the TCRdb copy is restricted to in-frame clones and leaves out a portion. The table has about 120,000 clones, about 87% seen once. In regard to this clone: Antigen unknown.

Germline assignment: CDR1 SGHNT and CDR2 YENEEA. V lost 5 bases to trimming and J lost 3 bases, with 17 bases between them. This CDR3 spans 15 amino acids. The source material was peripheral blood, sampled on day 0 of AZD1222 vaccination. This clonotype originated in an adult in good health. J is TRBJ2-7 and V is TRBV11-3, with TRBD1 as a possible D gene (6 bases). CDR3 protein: CASSVPQGNDYEQYF. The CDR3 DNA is TGTGCCAGCAGCGTACCTCAGGGGAACGACTACGAGCAGTACTTC.